This note documents a single TCR beta chain sequence. The record originates from a study of blood T cell repertoires in COVID-19. Study information: Acute and convalescent COVID-19 specimens originated in the United States, Italy and Spain.

The CDR3 spans 16 residues. Trimming cost V 3 bases and J 1 base; bases outside gene matches: 5. The germline V gene encodes CDR1 MNHEY and CDR2 SMNVEV (reference sequence). Source study methods: Amplification of reference gene primers was used by the study to estimate nucleated cell counts. Clones were read by immunoSEQ multiplex PCR, and TCRdb kept only the in-frame ones, dropping some. That table supplies the V and J calls and clone size; D and trimming were determined from the DNA. The sample contains 140,000 to 150,000 clones, more than 75% of which appear only once. The sequenced sample was peripheral blood. The receptor comes from a woman between 45 and 60 years old with active or convalescent COVID-19. This chain connects TRBV27 to TRBJ2-5; 10 nucleotides align to TRBD2. This CDR3 reads CASSFTGTSVQETQYF. The CDR3 nucleotides read TGTGCCAGCAGTTTCACCGGGACTAGCGTCCAAGAGACCCAGTACTTC.